The 25 T cell receptor beta chains given below trace back to one sample, sequenced in a study of blood T cell repertoires in COVID-19. The data were produced by immunoSEQ multiplex PCR, yet TCRdb's version contains in-frame clones alone and is incomplete. The sample has roughly 75,000 clones, approximately 85% seen once; the top ten hold 9.6%. Sequencing input: peripheral blood. Receptor source: a man aged 45 to 65 with COVID-19, enrolled during active disease.

The chain links TRBV6-1 to TRBJ2-3, with 8 bases lining up with TRBD1. Germline V lookup: CDR1 MNHNS, CDR2 SASEGT. With V trimmed by 3 bases and J by 7 bases, 3 bases remained unmatched. The CDR3 length is 13 residues. The CDR3 coding sequence is TGTGCCAGCAGTGAGCAGGGGGCTAATACGCAGTATTTT. Amino acids: CASSEQGANTQYF.

The chain couples TRBV6-5 to TRBJ2-3; 9 bases line up with TRBD1. The germline V gene has CDR1 MNHEY and CDR2 SVGAGI. The CDR3 covers 15 residues. J gave up 4 bases and V 7 bases, and 9 bases lay outside the gene matches. The CDR3 DNA reads as TGTGCCAGCACCGCCAGGACAGGGGTCTCAGATACGCAGTATTTT. Translated, it gives CASTARTGVSDTQYF.

The V and J genes are TRBV6-6 and TRBJ2-7; a possible D gene is TRBD1 (6 bases). This CDR3 has 11 amino acids. The ends were cut back, 7 bases at V and 12 bases at J, with 16 bases in the middle. Germline CDR1 MNHNY, CDR2 SVGAGI (reference sequence). CDR3 in amino acids: CASTAQGQPYF. CDR3 nucleotide sequence: TGTGCCAGCACCGCACAGGGCCAGCCGTACTTC.

The chain combines TRBV4-2 with TRBJ2-2; TRBD2 matches 12 bases. Per germline, CDR1 LGHNA and CDR2 YNFKEQ. This CDR3 is built from 16 residues. V gave up 4 bases and J gave up 6 bases; unmatched junction bases: 6. CDR3 in amino acids: CASSPSGRVAPGELFF. The CDR3 nucleotides read TGTGCCAGCAGCCCTAGCGGGAGGGTGGCCCCCGGGGAGCTGTTTTTT.

V usage is TRBV29-1 and J usage is TRBJ1-2, with 9 bases fitting TRBD1. Unmatched junction bases numbered 6, after V lost 6 bases and J lost 4 bases. Looked up from germline, CDR1 is SQVTM and CDR2 is ANQGSEA. The CDR3 has 13 residues. The CDR3 nucleotides read TGCAGCGTCGCCGGGACAGGGATCTATGGCTACACCTTC. Translating it yields CSVAGTGIYGYTF.

The rearrangement joins TRBV24-1 to TRBJ1-5; the match to TRBD1 covers 8 bases. CDR1 and CDR2 from the germline V gene are KGHDR and SFDVKD. The CDR3 loop spans 13 amino acids. The V and J ends lost 0 bases and 11 bases, in that order; junction bases with no gene match: 2. In nucleotides, the CDR3 is TGTGCCACCAGTGATTTGGGACAGGGAGCCCAGCATTTT. It yields the protein CATSDLGQGAQHF.

The chain carries TRBV4-2 and TRBJ2-3, with D hard to call. Looked up from germline, CDR1 is LGHNA and CDR2 is YNFKEQ. V was cut by 5 bases and J by 4 bases, with 7 bases left in between. The CDR3 loop spans 12 amino acids. CDR3 nucleotides: TGTGCCAGCAGCTATCTCTCAGATACGCAGTATTTT. It is translated as CASSYLSDTQYF.

This chain uses TRBV7-9 with TRBJ1-2; the D is unclear. Germline loops: CDR1 SEHNR, CDR2 FQNEAQ (reference sequence). The CDR3 runs to 12 residues. Trimming left V 0 bases short and J 7 bases short, with 6 bases between. CDR3 sequence reads: CASSLAGSGYTF. CDR3 coding DNA: TGTGCCAGCAGCTTAGCAGGGAGTGGCTACACCTTC.

The chain is built from TRBV2 and TRBJ1-4; D is unclear. V gave up 7 bases and J gave up 7 bases, with 16 bases separating them. Germline lookup yields CDR1 SNHLY and CDR2 FYNNEI. This CDR3 spans 14 amino acids. The CDR3 spells CASKRVGEGEKLFF. CDR3 sequence (DNA): TGTGCCAGCAAACGGGTGGGAGAAGGTGAAAAACTGTTTTTT.

The rearrangement joins TRBV15 to TRBJ2-7, with 11 bases aligning to TRBD1. This CDR3 spans 16 amino acids. After removal of 0 bases from V and 6 bases from J, the junction contained 7 bases not matched to a gene. Germline V CDR1 and CDR2: LNHNV, YYDKDF (reference sequence). CDR3 region: CATSRDRGTGGIEQYF. DNA for the CDR3: TGTGCCACCAGCAGAGATAGGGGGACAGGGGGTATCGAGCAGTACTTC. The full variable domain, rest sourced from reference TRBV15 and TRBJ2-7, is DAMVIQNPRYQVTQFGKPVTLSCSQTLNHNVMYWYQQKSSQAPKLLFHYYDKDFNNEADTPDNFQSRRPNTSFCFLDIRSPGLGDTAMYLCATSRDRGTGGIEQYFGPGTRLTVT.

This clone was counted only a few times. The CDR3 loop reads CAWRAPRASGSYEQYF. The CDR3 coding sequence is TGTGCCTGGAGGGCCCCGCGGGCTAGCGGATCCTACGAGCAGTACTTC. The V gene is TRBV30, the J gene TRBJ2-7, with 7 nucleotides matching TRBD2. Trimming removed 3 bases from V and 1 base from J; junction bases left unmatched: 12. The CDR3 is made up of 16 amino acids. Per germline, CDR1 GTSNPN and CDR2 SVGIG (reference sequence).

The chain joins TRBV6-1 to TRBJ1-1; 10 positions agree with TRBD1. Germline values: CDR1 MNHNS, CDR2 SASEGT. V lost 1 base to trimming and J lost 11 bases; unmatched junction nucleotides: 7. The CDR3 covers 14 residues. CDR3 nucleotides: TGTGCCAGCAGTGAAGTTGGAATGGGACAGGGGGCTTTCTTT. Translating it yields CASSEVGMGQGAFF.

This clone was observed once. J is TRBJ2-7 and V is TRBV30; the D gene is possibly TRBD2 (6 bases). The germline CDR1 and CDR2 sequences are GTSNPN and SVGIG (reference sequence). This CDR3 contains 16 residues. Trimming took off 2 bases at V and 7 bases at J, with 24 bases between the two ends. CDR3 sequence reads: CAWSPSGQGGLGEQYF. CDR3 nucleotide sequence: TGTGCCTGGAGTCCCTCGGGGCAGGGAGGTTTGGGGGAGCAGTACTTC.

The chain has TRBV10-3 and TRBJ2-7, with 8 nucleotides matching TRBD1. With 2 bases clipped from V and 3 bases from J, the junction kept 9 bases outside the gene matches. CDR1 and CDR2 from the germline V gene are ENHRY and SYGVKD. The length of the CDR3 is 16 residues. CDR3 loop: CAISEGTGQGRYEQYF. Here the CDR3 DNA reads TGTGCCATCAGTGAGGGGACCGGACAGGGACGCTACGAGCAGTACTTC.

The V call is TRBV30, the J call TRBJ2-1; perhaps TRBD2 as D (5 bases). Looked up from germline, CDR1 is GTSNPN and CDR2 is SVGIG (reference sequence). Between the trimmed V and J ends, which lost 1 base and 0 bases, there was a span of 13 bases. The CDR3 consists of 16 residues. The DNA for the CDR3 is TGTGCCTGGAGTGGCCAGCGGCCGAGCTCCTACAATGAGCAGTTCTTC. As protein: CAWSGQRPSSYNEQFF.

This clone was counted only a few times. V and J are TRBV9 and TRBJ2-5; 8 bases are shared with TRBD2. The CDR3 loop spans 16 amino acids. Trimming took 4 bases from V and 1 from J; bases not matched to a gene: 9. Looked up from germline, CDR1 is SGDLS and CDR2 is YYNGEE. The chain's CDR3 is CASSPRLASTQETQYF. The DNA of the CDR3 is TGTGCCAGCAGCCCCCGACTAGCGAGTACCCAAGAGACCCAGTACTTC.

This rearrangement joins TRBV15 to TRBJ2-1; 8 bases fit TRBD2. The CDR3 sequence is 15 residues long. Germline V gene data show CDR1 as LNHNV and CDR2 as YYDKDF (reference sequence). V lost 0 bases and J lost 7; bases outside the gene matches: 5. The CDR3 DNA reads as TGTGCCACCAGCAGAGATCTAGCGGGTAAAAATGAGCAGTTCTTC. Amino acids: CATSRDLAGKNEQFF.

The chain couples TRBV6-2 or TRBV6-3 to TRBJ2-3, with a possible D match to TRBD2 (5 bases). Germline V CDR1 and CDR2: MNHEY, SVGEGT. The CDR3 consists of 16 residues. V gave up 6 bases and J gave up 4 bases, with 20 bases separating them. Written as DNA, the CDR3 is TGTGCCAGCAGCCGCTCCCCCCGGGAAGAGTCAGATACGCAGTATTTT. It codes for CASSRSPREESDTQYF.

The V call is TRBV28, the J call TRBJ1-2, with TRBD1 as a possible D gene (6 bases). The CDR3 consists of 16 residues. The V end lost 5 bases, the J end lost 4 bases, and 20 bases lay between the germline ends. The germline V gene encodes CDR1 MDHEN and CDR2 SYDVKM. DNA of the CDR3: TGTGCCAGCAGTCCATCCTCGGACAGAATCTTCTATGGCTACACCTTC. This sequence encodes CASSPSSDRIFYGYTF.

The chain has TRBV21-1 and TRBJ2-7; no check of the table's D call, TRBD1, against the DNA was made. TRBV21-1 is classified as a pseudogene. This CDR3 comprises 19 residues. The chain's CDR3 is CASSKCSGTGTHSSYEQYF. Here the CDR3 DNA reads TGTGCCAGCAGCAAATGTTCCGGGACAGGGACCCATAGCTCCTACGAGCAGTACTTC.

The V and J genes are TRBV25-1 and TRBJ2-1, with TRBD1 matching 7 bases. CDR3 size: 16 residues. The J segment lost 0 bases and the V segment lost 4 bases, leaving 6 bases of the junction unmatched. Germline values: CDR1 MGHDK, CDR2 SYGVNS. DNA for the CDR3: TGTGCCAGCAGTGCCTCGACAGGGAGCTCCTACAATGAGCAGTTCTTC. It is translated as CASSASTGSSYNEQFF.

This chain joins TRBV4-1 and TRBJ2-5; 9 bases are a match to TRBD2. V shed 5 bases and J 4 bases; nucleotides not matched to a gene: 5. The CDR3 is made up of 14 amino acids. The V gene's germline CDR1 is MGHRA and CDR2 YSYEKL. This CDR3 is CASSTGTSLETQYF. For the CDR3, the DNA is TGCGCCAGCAGCACCGGGACTAGCCTAGAGACCCAGTACTTC.

V is TRBV14 and J is TRBJ2-2, with 12 nucleotides matching TRBD2. The CDR3 totals 16 residues. Germline CDR1 reads SGHDN; CDR2 reads FVKESK. Trimming cost V 4 bases and J 7 bases; bases outside gene matches: 7. The CDR3 region is CASSPLAGGPVGELFF. The DNA of the CDR3 is TGTGCCAGCAGCCCCCTAGCGGGAGGGCCGGTCGGGGAGCTGTTTTTT.

This rearrangement joins TRBV9 to TRBJ1-6, with a weak D call TRBD1 (6 bases). The CDR3 contains 15 residues. Trimming shortened V by 4 bases and J by 8 bases, and 16 bases separated the two germline ends. Germline V CDR1 and CDR2: SGDLS, YYNGEE. This CDR3 is CASSPQGQSDSPLHF. Here the CDR3 DNA reads TGTGCCAGCAGCCCACAGGGTCAGAGCGATTCACCCCTCCACTTT.

The chain has TRBV10-3 and TRBJ1-6; D remains unclear. Trimming stripped 0 bases from V and 10 bases from J, with 7 bases between. Germline CDR1 reads ENHRY; CDR2 reads SYGVKD. This CDR3 has 13 residues. Here the CDR3 DNA reads TGTGCCATCAGTGAGTCGGAGGGCTCACCCCTCCACTTT. Protein: CAISESEGSPLHF.